Sequencing of this T cell receptor (beta chain) was carried out in a study of radiotherapy plus CTLA-4 blockade in lung cancer. Study overall: In approximately 17% of patients, objective responses were seen; 31% had disease control. Study-wide findings and caveats: Among reported predictors of response, early blood T cell clone dynamics with interferon-beta performed best. TCR clones from tumors expanded in blood after radiotherapy plus ipilimumab.

Comment on this clone: Its antigen is unidentified.

The data were produced by immunoSEQ multiplex PCR, yet TCRdb's version contains in-frame clones alone and is incomplete. The sample yields about 88,000 clones, roughly 78% seen once. The CDR3 is 16 residues long. V lost 4 bases, J lost 0 bases, and 14 bases lay in between. Per the germline V gene, CDR1 is KGHSH and CDR2 is LQKENI. Patients had chemo-refractory metastatic non-small-cell lung cancer and received focal radiation plus CTLA-4 blockade that used ipilimumab. The chain has TRBV18 and TRBJ2-3; the D gene is possibly TRBD2 (6 bases). Sequenced here: peripheral blood, sampled from a patient treated with radiotherapy plus ipilimumab. The sequence came from a human donor with non-small cell lung cancer that progressed on radiotherapy plus ipilimumab. As DNA, the CDR3 is TGTGCCAGCTCACTGTCGGGCGGGATAAGCACAGATACGCAGTATTTT. Translated, it gives CASSLSGGISTDTQYF.